Reported below is one TCR beta chain. The sequenced template was cDNA made from the entire isolated RNA. The data were produced by immunoSEQ multiplex PCR, yet TCRdb's version contains in-frame clones alone and is incomplete. The sample holds about 240,000 clones, 25% to 30% seen once. These data originate in a study of beta chain features in type 1 diabetes. Germline CDR1 SGHDN, CDR2 FVKESK. The CDR3 runs to 13 residues. The ends lost 4 bases at V and 9 bases at J; junction bases unmatched: 6. A sort by CD45RO/CCR7/CD25/CD127/CD95/CD27 yielded CD4+ naive, central memory, regulatory and stem cell-like memory cells.

This receptor was taken from a man aged 30-40 years in good health. V gene TRBV14 combines with J gene TRBJ2-7; 10 positions match TRBD2. What was sequenced was central memory CD4+ T cells from blood. The CDR3 loop reads CASSLGLAARQYF. CDR3 bases: TGTGCCAGCAGCCTAGGACTAGCGGCACGGCAGTACTTC.